Listed below are T cell receptor beta chains from one sample, sequenced in a study of long-term antiretroviral therapy in people with HIV. TCRdb keeps only in-frame clones here, not all; method: immunoSEQ multiplex PCR. The table has 25,000 to 30,000 clones, approximately 93% seen once. Sequencing was performed on unsorted PBMCs, taken 3.1 years after starting antiretroviral therapy. The receptor set was obtained from a man aged 18 to 35 with HIV. CDR3s include the opening cysteine and the closing phenylalanine or tryptophan. Each record gives: J gene, V gene, clone size, CDR3 protein. Where a row states a size, it is once, few, many or the class of an expanded clone; other rows omit it.

TRBJ1-5 TRBV4-1 - CASSQEPGWGTQPQHF
TRBJ2-1 TRBV9 - CASSARDRAYNEQFF
TRBJ2-1 TRBV4-1 - CASSQVTGLRNNEQFF
TRBJ1-2 TRBV16 - CASSQNENGYTF
TRBJ1-6 TRBV7-9 - CASSHGQGASPLHF
TRBJ2-7 TRBV4-1 - CASSQAQGSYEQYF
TRBJ1-4 TRBV7-2 - CASSPDGTNNEKLFF
TRBJ2-7 TRBV7-9 - CASSSTQGGTYEQYF
TRBJ1-4 TRBV6-6 - CASRWELSEKLFF
TRBJ1-1 TRBV4-3 once CASSQAGSTEAFF
TRBJ1-6 TRBV2 - CASRVGEGNSPLHF
TRBJ2-2 TRBV4-2 - CASSQARGGTGELFF
TRBJ1-1 TRBV5-4 - CASEGLGTEAFF
TRBJ2-7 TRBV2 - CASSAGTTYEQYF
TRBJ2-7 TRBV7-6 - CASSLRAGQSYEQYF